The T cell receptor beta chain described here comes from a study of cytomegalovirus exposure and HLA in healthy donors. The CDR3 is made up of 16 amino acids. V shed 6 bases and J shed 2 bases, with 18 bases lying between them. Primers included in the PCR were 60 Vbeta and 13 Jbeta primers. The data were produced by immunoSEQ multiplex PCR, yet TCRdb's version contains in-frame clones alone and is incomplete. The sample includes about 120,000 clones, 76% of them seen just once. With respect to this clone: Its target is not known.

Overall study findings and caveats: Relative to equally common others, HLA-associated TCR beta chains showed greater clonal expansion in a later analysis.

The TCR originated in a woman between 40 and 55 years old in good health and CMV-seropositive. Sequencing was performed on PBMCs. V gene TRBV5-3 combines with J gene TRBJ2-4; a possible D gene is TRBD1 (6 bases). TRBV5-3 carries the ORF label, with uncertain function. The CDR3 here is CARIVAPGEPKNIQYF. DNA for the CDR3: TGTGCCAGAATCGTGGCCCCAGGGGAACCCAAAAACATTCAGTACTTC.